This T cell receptor (beta chain) was obtained from a study of cytomegalovirus exposure and HLA in healthy donors. Across the whole study: The 120 or so validation repertoires, a later analysis reported, used the same platform as the 666 first-cohort repertoires. General study points: 150 or so TCR beta chains were listed as cytomegalovirus-associated. The finding came from a later analysis; first-cohort TCR clusters tended to co-occur in the roughly 110 validation repertoires.

The donors belonged to the approximately 120-subject validation cohort, separate from the roughly 650-subject first cohort. Germline-derived CDR1 and CDR2 are LGHNA and YSLEER. Trimming at V came to 0 bases and at J to 9 bases, leaving 9 bases not matched to a gene. This CDR3 contains 17 residues. Concerning this clone itself: Its antigen is undetermined.

Assay: immunoSEQ multiplex PCR; the TCRdb copy retains only in-frame clones and omits some. The sample has approximately 54,000 clones, roughly 87% seen once. Sequenced: PBMCs. The receptor was derived from a woman younger than 30 in good health and CMV-seropositive. The rearrangement links TRBV4-3 to TRBJ2-1, with 12 bases aligning to TRBD2. CDR3 DNA: TGCGCCAGCAGCCAAGAAGGGCTAGCGGGGGGGGGAGGTGAGCAGTTCTTC. It yields the protein CASSQEGLAGGGGEQFF.